The 2 T cell receptor beta chains below come from one sample, sequenced in a study of CD8+ T cells in alopecia areata. RNA extraction and reverse transcription yielded cDNA as sequencing template. Data came from immunoSEQ multiplex PCR; TCRdb stores just in-frame clones and leaves some out. Of 100,000 to 140,000 clones listed, roughly 89% were seen once; the top ten hold around a quarter. The treatment: oral pan-JAK inhibitor, 5-10 mg twice daily. The material sequenced was CD8+ T cells sorted from blood, taken at week 24, from a patient treated with tofacitinib. These receptors all stem from a human donor with alopecia areata.

The chain is built from TRBV4-2 and TRBJ1-2, with TRBD1 matching over 7 bases. Germline V gives CDR1 LGHNA, CDR2 YNFKEQ. Losses at the gene ends were 0 bases for V and 3 bases for J; bases not matched to a gene: 7. The CDR3 is 16 residues long. CDR3 in DNA: TGTGCCAGCAGCCAAGAGACAGGGAACCTATACTATGGCTACACCTTC. Its protein is CASSQETGNLYYGYTF.

The chain is built from TRBV2 and TRBJ2-5; D possibly matches TRBD1 or TRBD2 (5 bases each). V shed 2 bases and J shed 13 bases, with 14 bases lying between them. The germline CDR1 and CDR2 sequences are SNHLY and FYNNEI. The CDR3 length is 12 residues. The CDR3 bases are TGTGCCAGCAGTGAATTTTTGGGACCTCGGTACTTC. Its translation: CASSEFLGPRYF.